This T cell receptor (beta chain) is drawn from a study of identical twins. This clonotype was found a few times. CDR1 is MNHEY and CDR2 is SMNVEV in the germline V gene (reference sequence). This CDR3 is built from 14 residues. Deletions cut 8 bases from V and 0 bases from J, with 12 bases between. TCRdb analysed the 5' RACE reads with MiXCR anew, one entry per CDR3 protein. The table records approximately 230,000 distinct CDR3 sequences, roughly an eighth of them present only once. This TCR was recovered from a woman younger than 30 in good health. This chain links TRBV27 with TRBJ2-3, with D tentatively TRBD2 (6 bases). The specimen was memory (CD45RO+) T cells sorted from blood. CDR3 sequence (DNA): TGTGCCAGCTGGAGGGCACCTAGCACAGATACGCAGTATTTT. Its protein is CASWRAPSTDTQYF.